This is a list of T cell receptor beta chains from one sample in a study of control samples from healthy donors and cancer patients. Using immunoSEQ multiplex PCR, the repertoire was profiled, and TCRdb retains in-frame clones only, with some absent. The sample consists of approximately 140,000 clones, just under 90% of them appearing once. Sequenced: PBMCs. Source of these receptors: a man aged 45-60 years with head and neck cancer. Each CDR3 is given with its conserved first and last residue. The D gene is left open where the match is weak. Part of the rows lack a size; the others show once, few, many or a class for expanded clones.

V gene	J gene	clone size	D gene	CDR3 DNA	CDR3 protein
TRBV13	TRBJ2-2	NA	NA	TGTGCCAGCAGATCCGGCCGGTTAATGACCGGGGAGCTGTTTTTT	CASRSGRLMTGELFF
TRBV27	TRBJ2-7	NA	TRBD1	TGTGCCAGCATGACAGGGCGCGAGCAGTACTTC	CASMTGREQYF
TRBV7-2	TRBJ2-1	NA	NA	TGTGCCAGCAGCCCCAGTGGGGTAGGTGAGCAGTTCTTC	CASSPSGVGEQFF
TRBV27	TRBJ2-1	NA	TRBD2	TGTGCCAGCAGTCTGCGGACTAGCCGAGATGAGCAGTTCTTC	CASSLRTSRDEQFF
TRBV9	TRBJ2-1	NA	TRBD2	TGTGCCAGCAGCCCCCGGGGTAGCGGGGCCCATAATGAGCAGTTCTTC	CASSPRGSGAHNEQFF
TRBV24-1	TRBJ2-2	NA	NA	TGTGCCACCACCAAGGAGGACACCGGGGAGCTGTTTTTT	CATTKEDTGELFF
TRBV6-5	TRBJ2-7	NA	TRBD1	TGTGCCAGCAGTTCCCGGGACAGTTCTCCCGGGGAGCAGTACTTC	CASSSRDSSPGEQYF
TRBV5-1	TRBJ2-7	NA	TRBD1	TGCGCCAGCACCCTACCGGAAGCCGGGACAGGGGAGCAGTACTTC	CASTLPEAGTGEQYF
TRBV5-6	TRBJ1-5	NA	NA	TGTGCCAGCAGCTTGCGACAGATGCCCTTGGAACCCCAGCATTTT	CASSLRQMPLEPQHF
TRBV14	TRBJ2-7	NA	NA	TGTGCCAGCAGCCAAGTAATCGAGCAGTACTTC	CASSQVIEQYF
TRBV5-8	TRBJ2-6	NA	NA	TGTGCCAGCAGGGCTCGCTCTGGGGCCAACGTCCTGACTTTC	CASRARSGANVLTF
TRBV28	TRBJ2-2	NA	NA	TGTGCCAGCAGCCCCCTTGGGGAGCTGTTTTTT	CASSPLGELFF
TRBV19	TRBJ2-3	NA	TRBD2	TGTGCCAGTGCGGCGCGGGGGGGCCCAGATACGCAGTATTTT	CASAARGGPDTQYF
TRBV28	TRBJ1-1	NA	NA	TGTGCCAGCAGTTTAGTCTCGGAATACACTGAAGCTTTCTTT	CASSLVSEYTEAFF
TRBV6-6	TRBJ1-1	NA	NA	TGTGCCAGCAGTTACTCGGGATCCCCCATGAACACTGAAGCTTTCTTT	CASSYSGSPMNTEAFF
TRBV9	TRBJ1-1	NA	NA	TGTGCCAGCAGCGCCCAGGGGCCGAACACTGAAGCTTTCTTT	CASSAQGPNTEAFF
TRBV29-1	TRBJ2-7	NA	NA	TGCAGCGTTATCCGGGACGGCTCTACCTACGAGCAGTACTTC	CSVIRDGSTYEQYF
TRBV7-6	TRBJ2-2	NA	TRBD1	TGTGCCAGCAGCCGTACCGGGACAGGAGACACCGGGGAGCTGTTTTTT	CASSRTGTGDTGELFF
TRBV9	TRBJ1-5	NA	TRBD1	TGTGCCAGCAGCGATACAGGGGAAACACCCCAGCATTTT	CASSDTGETPQHF
TRBV11-2	TRBJ2-7	NA	TRBD1	TGTGCCAGCAGCTTGGCTCATCGGACAGGGGGCAGCGAGCAGTACTTC	CASSLAHRTGGSEQYF
TRBV5-1	TRBJ2-7	once	NA	TGCGCCAGCAGCCCCCAAACAGTCGTAAGGGGTTACGAGCAGTACTTC	CASSPQTVVRGYEQYF
TRBV30	TRBJ1-1	NA	NA	TGTGCCTGGAGTGTAGGAGGCGGCACTGAAGCTTTCTTT	CAWSVGGGTEAFF
TRBV19	TRBJ2-7	NA	NA	TGTGCCAGTAGTATATACGGTCGAGGGTACGAGCAGTACTTC	CASSIYGRGYEQYF
TRBV9	TRBJ2-7	NA	TRBD2	TGTGCCAGCAGCGTATTTACTAGCGGATACGAGCAGTACTTC	CASSVFTSGYEQYF
TRBV18	TRBJ1-3	NA	NA	TGTGCCAGCTCACCAAATGTCAGGGGACCCAGTGGAAACACCATATATTTT	CASSPNVRGPSGNTIYF
TRBV9	TRBJ2-4	NA	NA	TGTGCCAGCAGCGTTCAGGGAGAGGGGAACATTCAGTACTTC	CASSVQGEGNIQYF
TRBV27	TRBJ2-7	once	TRBD1	TGTGCCAGCAGTTCTCCGGGGACAGTAGCCTACGAGCAGTACTTC	CASSSPGTVAYEQYF
TRBV24-1	TRBJ1-6	NA	NA	TGTGCCACCAGTGATGGGTGGGATAATTCACCCCTCCACTTT	CATSDGWDNSPLHF
TRBV7-9	TRBJ2-1	NA	NA	TGTGCCAGCAGCTTAGGACCTGACAATGAGCAGTTCTTC	CASSLGPDNEQFF
TRBV5-1	TRBJ2-5	NA	NA	TGCGCCAGCAGCCTCTCCTGGCGGAACTCCCAAGAGACCCAGTACTTC	CASSLSWRNSQETQYF
TRBV14	TRBJ1-5	NA	NA	TGTGCCAGCAGCCATCTCAATCAGCCCCAGCATTTT	CASSHLNQPQHF
TRBV4-1	TRBJ2-5	NA	NA	TGCGCCAGCAGCCAGGGGGGGACAACTCAAGAGACCCAGTACTTC	CASSQGGTTQETQYF
TRBV5-1	TRBJ1-1	NA	NA	TGCGCCAGCAGCGTAGAGGTGAGAAACACTGAAGCTTTCTTT	CASSVEVRNTEAFF
TRBV18	TRBJ2-1	NA	TRBD1	TGTGCCAGCTTACGTTTGGACAGGGCCAACAATGAGCAGTTCTTC	CASLRLDRANNEQFF
TRBV10-2	TRBJ2-2	NA	TRBD1	TGCGCCAGCCGGATAGGTGCCGGGACAGGGAACACCGGGGAGCTGTTTTTT	CASRIGAGTGNTGELFF
TRBV20-1	TRBJ2-7	NA	TRBD1	TGCAGTGCTAGTACGGTGGAAAGGGTGACAGGGCTACCTCCCGAGCAGTACTTC	CSASTVERVTGLPPEQYF
TRBV27	TRBJ2-7	NA	NA	TGTGCCAGCAGTTCGCTAGAGGCCCCGCGCGAGCAGTACTTC	CASSSLEAPREQYF
TRBV11-2	TRBJ2-7	few	NA	TGTGCCAGCAGCTTAGTTGGGAGTATCTCCTACGAGCAGTACTTC	CASSLVGSISYEQYF
TRBV19	TRBJ2-2	NA	NA	TGTGCCAGTAGTATATTGCCAGGGGCCGGGGAGCTGTTTTTT	CASSILPGAGELFF
TRBV5-1	TRBJ2-7	NA	NA	TGCGCCAGCAGCTTGGTTCCAGGGGAGAGCTACGAGCAGTACTTC	CASSLVPGESYEQYF
TRBV5-6	TRBJ1-3	NA	NA	TGTGCCAGCACACATCAGGGATACTCTGGAAACACCATATATTTT	CASTHQGYSGNTIYF
TRBV9	TRBJ2-7	NA	NA	TGTGCCAGCAGCAGTTCGACCGACAGTTACGAGCAGTACTTC	CASSSSTDSYEQYF
TRBV7-2	TRBJ2-1	NA	NA	TGTGCCAGCAGGGGGGGCCGTAGCAGCAATGAGCAGTTCTTC	CASRGGRSSNEQFF
TRBV5-8	TRBJ1-5	NA	TRBD1	TGTGCCAGCAGTAGACAGGGGGATCAGCCCCAGCATTTT	CASSRQGDQPQHF
TRBV18	TRBJ1-5	NA	NA	TGTGCCAGCTCACGGGAAACAGGTTTGGGGAGCAATCAGCCCCAGCATTTT	CASSRETGLGSNQPQHF
TRBV27	TRBJ1-2	once	NA	TGTGCCAGCAGTTCGATCCCCCAGGGAAGAATCGGCTACACCTTC	CASSSIPQGRIGYTF